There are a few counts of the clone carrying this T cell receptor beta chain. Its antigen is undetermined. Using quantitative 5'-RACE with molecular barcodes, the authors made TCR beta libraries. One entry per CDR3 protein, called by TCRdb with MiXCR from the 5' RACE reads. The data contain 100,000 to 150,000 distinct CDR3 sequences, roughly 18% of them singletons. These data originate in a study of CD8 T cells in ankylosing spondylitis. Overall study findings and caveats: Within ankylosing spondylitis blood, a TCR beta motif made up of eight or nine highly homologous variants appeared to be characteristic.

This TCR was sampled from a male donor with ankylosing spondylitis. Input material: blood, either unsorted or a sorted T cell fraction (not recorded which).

The CDR3 nucleotides read TGCGCCAGCAAACTGGGAGCGGACACAGATACGCAGTATTTT. It is translated as CASKLGADTDTQYF. V and J are TRBV5-1 and TRBJ2-3; D perhaps matches TRBD2 (5 bases). The V and J ends lost 6 bases and 2 bases respectively, with 13 bases between them. CDR1 is SGHRS, CDR2 YFSETQ, per germline. CDR3 size: 14 residues.